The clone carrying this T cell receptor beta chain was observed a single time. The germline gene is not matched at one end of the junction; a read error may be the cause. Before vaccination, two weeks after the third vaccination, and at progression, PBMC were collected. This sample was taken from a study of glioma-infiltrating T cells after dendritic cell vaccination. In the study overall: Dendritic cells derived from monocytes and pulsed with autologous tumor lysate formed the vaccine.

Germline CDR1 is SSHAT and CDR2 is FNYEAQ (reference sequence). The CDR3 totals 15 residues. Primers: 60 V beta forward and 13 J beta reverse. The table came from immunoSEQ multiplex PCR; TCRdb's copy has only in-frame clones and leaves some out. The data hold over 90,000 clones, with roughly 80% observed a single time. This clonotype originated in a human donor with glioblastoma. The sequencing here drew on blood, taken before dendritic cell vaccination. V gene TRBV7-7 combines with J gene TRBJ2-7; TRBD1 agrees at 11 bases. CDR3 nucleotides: TGTGCTAGCAGCGACGGGACAGGGGGGTTCTACGAGCAGTACTTC. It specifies CASSDGTGGFYEQYF.